Given below is one T cell receptor beta chain in context. Its antigen remains unidentified. Per-base quality was not reported, and no clone a single base away is much larger than it. According to the study, the label for this sample's treatment or condition signals: roughly 20 received Ad26.COV2.S at low or high dose, single or two shots; 5 received placebo; per-sample allocation not given. For vaccine and placebo recipients, the sequenced repertoires came from samples collected on day 63 after the first injection. Cohort 1b enrolled roughly 25 adults aged 18-55 years at a single site in Boston, USA, between 29 July and 7 August 2020. Ad26.COV2.S was a replication-incompetent adenovirus type 26 vector expressing a prefusion-stabilized SARS-CoV-2 spike protein from the original Wuhan strain. This specimen belongs to a study of Ad26.COV2.S vaccination and SARS-CoV-2 variants (dated by TCRdb to the early 2020s). Notes on the research overall: Donors in the vaccine arm were drawn from COV1001, a phase I-IIa trial of Ad26.COV2.S in healthy adults that was multicentre, randomized, double-blind and placebo-controlled. Investigators remained blinded to trial group allocation during experiments and outcome assessment. Trial participants were randomized into five groups of five: low-dose or high-dose Ad26.COV2.S given once or twice, or placebo on both occasions. Ad26.COV2.S was administered intramuscularly at 5 x 10^10 or 1 x 10^11 viral particles, either as a single shot or as two shots given 56 days apart. TCRbeta repertoire sequencing was used to assess the specificity and breadth of SARS-CoV-2-reactive T cell receptors after Ad26.COV2.S vaccination. A total of about 30 samples were included in the TCR-sequenced set, comprising around 20 Ad26.COV2.S vaccine recipients, 5 placebo recipients and 8 SARS-CoV-2 convalescent individuals. What the work shows at the level of the full study, not this receptor alone: Substantial breadth of spike-specific CD8+ and CD4+ T cell responses was reported after vaccination. Comparing responses between vaccine doses or regimens was not something the study was powered to do. Vaccine and placebo recipients had similar non-spike TCR breadth, a finding consistent with the vaccine containing only spike. Higher spike-specific TCR breadth was observed in Ad26.COV2.S recipients than in placebo recipients (P = 0.0014). The authors noted that total T cell responses may have been underestimated by the TCR breadth and depth analyses.

Spanning cysteine to phenylalanine, the CDR3 consists of 14 amino acids. Only the CDR3 region is kept as DNA, spanning 42 bases read in frame from base 1. The germline V gene encodes CDR1 MNHNY and CDR2 SVGAGI (reference sequence). Trimming removed 2 bases from V and 1 base from J, leaving 6 bases between the germline ends. The immunoSEQ Assay was the method used to sequence TCRbeta CDR3 regions. After extraction, genomic DNA underwent amplification by bias-controlled multiplex PCR, followed by high-throughput sequencing. In the paper's pipeline: To quantify the absolute abundance of every unique TCRbeta CDR3 region, sequences were collapsed and filtered. T cell fraction was estimated by normalization of TCRbeta template counts to usable DNA, with usable DNA being measured through amplification of reference genes present in all nucleated cells. Repertoire TCRs were annotated as SARS-CoV-2-specific by exact matching of V gene, CDR3 amino acid sequence and J gene to a known reactive TCR set. The reference SARS-CoV-2 TCR set was derived from MIRA and filtered for enrichment in COVID-19-positive ImmuneCODE repertoires, a step that removed public or cross-reactive TCRs. Using the MIRA antigens, annotated TCRs were further analysed by specific ORF or by position within an ORF. Depth was the summed frequency of annotated unique rearrangements, while breadth was defined as annotated unique rearrangements over total unique productive rearrangements. Group comparisons of TCR breadth used two-sided Wilcoxon rank-sum tests. Entries here come from immuneACCESS through TCRdb and include only in-frame sequences with V and J called. Some clones fail to appear in such tables; in the studies checked, an unresolved V gene covers under half of the shortfall, and the cause of the remainder is unknown. That table furnishes V, J and clone size, whereas the DNA furnished D and trimming. Within this sample are roughly 380,000 clones, with 88% of them counted one time only. The top ten clonotypes cover around 3.6% of the sample.

This sequence originates from a person aged 18-60 years who received the Ad26.COV2.S COVID-19 vaccine or a placebo. The material sequenced was peripheral blood, taken in a trial of Ad26.COV2.S vaccine versus placebo. The chain was built from TRBV6-6 and TRBJ1-5, with the D gene not confidently named. At the DNA level, the sequence is TGTGCCAGCAGTTACCGACTCAGCAATCAGCCCCAGCATTTT. Its protein reads: CASSYRLSNQPQHF.